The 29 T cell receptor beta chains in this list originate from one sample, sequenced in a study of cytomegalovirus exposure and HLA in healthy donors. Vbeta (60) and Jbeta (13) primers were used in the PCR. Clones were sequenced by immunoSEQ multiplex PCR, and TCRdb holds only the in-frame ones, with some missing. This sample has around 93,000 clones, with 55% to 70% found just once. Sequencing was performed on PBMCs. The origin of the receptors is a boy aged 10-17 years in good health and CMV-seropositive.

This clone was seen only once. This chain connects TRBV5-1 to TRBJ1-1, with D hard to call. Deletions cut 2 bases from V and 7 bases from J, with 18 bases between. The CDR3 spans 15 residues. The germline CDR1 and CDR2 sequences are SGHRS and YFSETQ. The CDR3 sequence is CASSLSARPGGEAFF. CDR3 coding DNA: TGCGCCAGCAGCTTAAGTGCTCGACCGGGAGGTGAAGCTTTCTTT.

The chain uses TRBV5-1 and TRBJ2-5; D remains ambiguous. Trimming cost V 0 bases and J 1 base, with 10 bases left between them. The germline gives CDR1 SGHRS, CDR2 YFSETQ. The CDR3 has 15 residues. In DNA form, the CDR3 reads TGCGCCAGCAGCTTGGCGTCAGTCCGCCAAGAGACCCAGTACTTC. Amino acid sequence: CASSLASVRQETQYF.

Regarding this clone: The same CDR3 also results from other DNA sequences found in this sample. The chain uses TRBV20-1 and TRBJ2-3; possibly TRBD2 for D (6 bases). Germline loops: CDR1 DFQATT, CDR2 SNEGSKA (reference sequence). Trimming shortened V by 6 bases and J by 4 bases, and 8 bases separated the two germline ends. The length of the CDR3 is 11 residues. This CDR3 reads CSARLADTQYF. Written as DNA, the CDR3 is TGCAGTGCAAGACTAGCAGATACGCAGTATTTT.

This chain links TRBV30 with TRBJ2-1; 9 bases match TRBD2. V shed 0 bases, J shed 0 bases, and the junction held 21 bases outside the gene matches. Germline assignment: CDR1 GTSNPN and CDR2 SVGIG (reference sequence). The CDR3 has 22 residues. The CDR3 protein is CAWSVHPKGKSSGTSSYNEQFF. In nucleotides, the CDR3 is TGTGCCTGGAGTGTACACCCAAAGGGGAAGTCTAGCGGGACGAGCTCCTACAATGAGCAGTTCTTC.

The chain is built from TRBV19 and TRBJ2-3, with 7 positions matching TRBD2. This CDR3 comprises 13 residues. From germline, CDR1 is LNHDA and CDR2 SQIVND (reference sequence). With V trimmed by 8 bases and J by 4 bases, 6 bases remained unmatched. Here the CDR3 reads CASGGGGADTQYF. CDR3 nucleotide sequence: TGTGCCAGTGGGGGGGGAGGGGCAGATACGCAGTATTTT.

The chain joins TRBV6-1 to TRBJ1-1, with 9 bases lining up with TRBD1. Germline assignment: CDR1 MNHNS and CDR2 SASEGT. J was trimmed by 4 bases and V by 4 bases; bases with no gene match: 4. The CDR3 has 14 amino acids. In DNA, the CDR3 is TGTGCCAGCAGTGTCGAGACAGGGGGCACTGAAGCTTTCTTT. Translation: CASSVETGGTEAFF.

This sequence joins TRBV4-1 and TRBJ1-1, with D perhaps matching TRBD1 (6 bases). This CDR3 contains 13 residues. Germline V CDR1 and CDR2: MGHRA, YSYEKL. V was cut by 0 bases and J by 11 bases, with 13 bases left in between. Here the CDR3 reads CASSQDVGGAAFF. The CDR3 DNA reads TGCGCCAGCAGCCAAGACGTTGGGGGGGCGGCTTTCTTT.

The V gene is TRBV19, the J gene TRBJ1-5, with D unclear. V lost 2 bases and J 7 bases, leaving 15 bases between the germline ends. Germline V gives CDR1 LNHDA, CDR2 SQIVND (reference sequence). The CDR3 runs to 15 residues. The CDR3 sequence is CASSITPRSAQPQHF. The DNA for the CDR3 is TGTGCCAGTAGTATAACCCCCCGCAGCGCACAGCCCCAGCATTTT. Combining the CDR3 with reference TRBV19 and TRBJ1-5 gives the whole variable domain DGGITQSPKYLFRKEGQNVTLSCEQNLNHDAMYWYRQDPGQGLRLIYYSQIVNDFQKGDIAEGYSVSREKKESFPLTVTSAQKNPTAFYLCASSITPRSAQPQHFGDGTRLSIL.

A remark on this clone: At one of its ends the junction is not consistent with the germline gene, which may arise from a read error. The CDR3 DNA sequence: TGTGCTAGCAGCTCCTCAGGGGGACAAGATACGCAGTATTTT. Translated: CASSSSGGQDTQYF. V and J are TRBV7-7 and TRBJ2-3, with 7 nucleotides matching TRBD1. The germline V gene has CDR1 SSHAT and CDR2 FNYEAQ (reference sequence). The CDR3 consists of 14 residues. Full variable domain (outside the CDR3, taken from reference TRBV7-7 and TRBJ2-3): GAGVSQSPRYKVTKRGQDVTLRCDPISSHATLYWYQQALGQGPEFLTYFNYEAQPDKSGLPSDRFSAERPEGSISTLTIQRTEQRDSAMYRCASSSSGGQDTQYFGPGTRLTVL.

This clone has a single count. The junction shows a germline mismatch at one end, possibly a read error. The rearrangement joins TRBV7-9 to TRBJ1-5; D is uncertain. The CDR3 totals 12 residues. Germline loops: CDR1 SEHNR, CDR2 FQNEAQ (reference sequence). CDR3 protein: CSSSFSDQPQHF. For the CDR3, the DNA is TGTTCCAGCAGCTTTTCCGATCAGCCCCAGCATTTT.

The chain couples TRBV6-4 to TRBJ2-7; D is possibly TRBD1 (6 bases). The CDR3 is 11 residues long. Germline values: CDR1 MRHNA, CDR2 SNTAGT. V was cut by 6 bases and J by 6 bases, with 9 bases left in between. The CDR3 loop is CASSEGGEQYF. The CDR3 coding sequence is TGTGCCAGCAGCGAAGGGGGCGAGCAGTACTTC.

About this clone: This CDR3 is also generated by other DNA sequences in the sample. The CDR3 region has the DNA TGTGCCAGCTCACCACGAGACAGGGGGAACACTGAAGCTTTCTTT. Amino acids: CASSPRDRGNTEAFF. The chain joins TRBV18 to TRBJ1-1; 8 bases line up with TRBD1. With V trimmed by 1 base and J by 1 base, 2 bases remained unmatched. Germline lookup yields CDR1 KGHSH and CDR2 LQKENI. The CDR3 totals 15 residues.

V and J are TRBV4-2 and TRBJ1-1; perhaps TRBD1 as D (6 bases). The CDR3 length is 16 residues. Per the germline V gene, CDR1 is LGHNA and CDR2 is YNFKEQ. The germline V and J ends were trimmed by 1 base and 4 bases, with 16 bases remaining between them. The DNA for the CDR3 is TGTGCCAGCAGCCAAGTTCACCTGAACAGGGCCACTGAAGCTTTCTTT. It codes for CASSQVHLNRATEAFF.

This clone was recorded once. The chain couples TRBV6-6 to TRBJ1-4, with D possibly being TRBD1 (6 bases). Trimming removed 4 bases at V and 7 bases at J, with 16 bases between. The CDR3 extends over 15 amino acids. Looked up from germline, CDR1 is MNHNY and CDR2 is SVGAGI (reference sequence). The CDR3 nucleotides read TGTGCCAGCAGTTGGGACATACATGCGGGTGAAAAACTGTTTTTT. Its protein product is CASSWDIHAGEKLFF.

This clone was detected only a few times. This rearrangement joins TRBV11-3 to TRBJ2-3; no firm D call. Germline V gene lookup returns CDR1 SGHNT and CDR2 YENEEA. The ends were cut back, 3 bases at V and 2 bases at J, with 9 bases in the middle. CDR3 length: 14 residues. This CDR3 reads CASSFQVDTDTQYF. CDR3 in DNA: TGTGCCAGCAGCTTCCAGGTGGACACAGATACGCAGTATTTT.

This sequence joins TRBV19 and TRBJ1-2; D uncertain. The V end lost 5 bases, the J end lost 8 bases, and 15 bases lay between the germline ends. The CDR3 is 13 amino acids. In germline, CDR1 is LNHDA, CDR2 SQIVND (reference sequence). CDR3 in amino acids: CASSPSVGLGYTF. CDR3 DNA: TGTGCCAGTAGTCCATCGGTGGGCCTGGGCTACACCTTC.

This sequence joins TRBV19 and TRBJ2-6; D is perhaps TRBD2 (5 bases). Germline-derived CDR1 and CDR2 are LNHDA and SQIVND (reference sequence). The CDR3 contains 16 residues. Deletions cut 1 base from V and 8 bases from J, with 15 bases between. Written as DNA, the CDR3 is TGTGCCAGTAGTATAGGAGGAGGCAAAATGTCCAACGTCCTGACTTTC. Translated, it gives CASSIGGGKMSNVLTF.

The CDR3 sequence: CASRVGGGPVDTQYF. DNA for the CDR3: TGTGCCAGCAGGGTCGGGGGGGGGCCGGTAGATACGCAGTATTTT. The chain couples TRBV6-1 to TRBJ2-3; TRBD2 matches 8 bases. After removal of 6 bases from V and 5 bases from J, the junction contained 10 bases not matched to a gene. This CDR3 comprises 15 residues. Germline V gene lookup returns CDR1 MNHNS and CDR2 SASEGT.

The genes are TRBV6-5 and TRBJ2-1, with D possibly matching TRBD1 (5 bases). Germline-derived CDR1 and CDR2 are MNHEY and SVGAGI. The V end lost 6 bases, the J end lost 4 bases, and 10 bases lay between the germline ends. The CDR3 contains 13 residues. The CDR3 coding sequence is TGTGCCAGCAGACTAACAGGTTACAATGAGCAGTTCTTC. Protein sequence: CASRLTGYNEQFF.

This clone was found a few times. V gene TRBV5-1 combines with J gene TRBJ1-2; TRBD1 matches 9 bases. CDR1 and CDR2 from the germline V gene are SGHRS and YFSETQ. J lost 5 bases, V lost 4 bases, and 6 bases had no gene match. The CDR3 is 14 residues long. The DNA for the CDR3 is TGCGCCAGCAGCATGGACAGGGGAGAGTATGGCTACACCTTC. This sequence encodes CASSMDRGEYGYTF.

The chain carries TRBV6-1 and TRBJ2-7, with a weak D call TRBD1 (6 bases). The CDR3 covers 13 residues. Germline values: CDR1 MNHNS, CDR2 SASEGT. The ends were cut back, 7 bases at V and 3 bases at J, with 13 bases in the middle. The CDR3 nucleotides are TGTGCCAGCACCGCACAGGACAGCTACGAGCAGTACTTC. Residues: CASTAQDSYEQYF.

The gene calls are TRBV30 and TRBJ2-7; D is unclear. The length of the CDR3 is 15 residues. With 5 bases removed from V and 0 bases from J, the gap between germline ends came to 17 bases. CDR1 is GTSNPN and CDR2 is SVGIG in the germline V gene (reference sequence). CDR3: CAWEEPSPSSYEQYF. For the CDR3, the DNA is TGTGCCTGGGAGGAACCCAGTCCGAGCTCCTACGAGCAGTACTTC.

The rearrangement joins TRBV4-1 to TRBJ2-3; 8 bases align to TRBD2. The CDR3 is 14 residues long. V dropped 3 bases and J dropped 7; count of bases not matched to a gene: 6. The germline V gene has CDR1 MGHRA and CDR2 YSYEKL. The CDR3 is CASSQTREDYTQYF. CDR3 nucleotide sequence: TGCGCCAGCAGCCAGACGCGGGAGGATTATACGCAGTATTTT.

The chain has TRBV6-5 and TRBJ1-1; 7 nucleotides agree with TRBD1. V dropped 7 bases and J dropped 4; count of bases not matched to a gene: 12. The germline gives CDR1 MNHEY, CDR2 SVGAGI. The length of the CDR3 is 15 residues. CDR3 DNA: TGTGCCAGCACTCCCCGGCAGACAGGGCGCACTGAAGCTTTCTTT. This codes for CASTPRQTGRTEAFF.

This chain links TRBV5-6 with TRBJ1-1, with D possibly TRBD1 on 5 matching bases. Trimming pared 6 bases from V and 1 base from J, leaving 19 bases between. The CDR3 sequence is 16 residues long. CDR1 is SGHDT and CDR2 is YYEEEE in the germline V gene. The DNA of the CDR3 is TGTGCCAGCATCCGTGGGGGGGTAGTTAGGAACACTGAAGCTTTCTTT. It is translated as CASIRGGVVRNTEAFF.

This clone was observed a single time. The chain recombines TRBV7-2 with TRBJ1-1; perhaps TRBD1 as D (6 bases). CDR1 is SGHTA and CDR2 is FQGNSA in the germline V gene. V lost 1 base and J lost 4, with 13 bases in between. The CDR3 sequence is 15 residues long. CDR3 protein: CASSLGQGWGTEAFF. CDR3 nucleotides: TGTGCCAGCAGCTTAGGTCAGGGGTGGGGCACTGAAGCTTTCTTT.

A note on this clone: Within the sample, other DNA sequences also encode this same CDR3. The CDR3 region has the DNA TGTGCCAGCAGCTTAGAGGGGCGAGGCTCCTACGAGCAGTACTTC. This translates into CASSLEGRGSYEQYF. The chain carries TRBV11-2 and TRBJ2-7, with a tentative D call TRBD1 (5 bases). Trimming removed 0 bases from V and 0 bases from J, with 9 bases in between. The CDR3 is 15 amino acids. The germline V gene encodes CDR1 SGHAT and CDR2 FQNNGV.

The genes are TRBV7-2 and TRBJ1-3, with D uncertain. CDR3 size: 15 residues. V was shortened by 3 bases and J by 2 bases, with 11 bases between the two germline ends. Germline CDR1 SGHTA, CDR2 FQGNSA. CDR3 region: CASSFGQDPGNTIYF. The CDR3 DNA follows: TGTGCCAGCAGCTTTGGGCAAGACCCTGGAAACACCATATATTTT.

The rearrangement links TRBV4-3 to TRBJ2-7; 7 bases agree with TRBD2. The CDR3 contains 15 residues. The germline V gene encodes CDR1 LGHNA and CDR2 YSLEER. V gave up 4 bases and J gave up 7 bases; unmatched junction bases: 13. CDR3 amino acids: CASSPPWEGRDEQYF. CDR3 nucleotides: TGCGCCAGCAGCCCACCTTGGGAGGGCCGTGATGAGCAGTACTTC.